Following are 26 T cell receptor beta chains from one sample sequenced in a study of regulatory T cells in long-lasting Graves disease. In building TCR beta libraries, iRepertoire HTBI primers were used together with Arm-PCR of CDR3 regions. TCRdb fed the multiplex PCR reads into MiXCR, producing one record per CDR3 protein. Of approximately 360,000 distinct CDR3 sequences listed, around 23% were seen once; the top ten hold 28%. The time point here: persistent/refractory GD, antithyroid drugs over 5 years with positive TRAb. Generation of the TCR library employed RNA extracted from PBMCs. The source was peripheral blood mononuclear cells (PBMCs), collected when the disease was refractory, from a patient treated with antithyroid drugs. These receptors came from a middle-aged woman with Graves disease.

This clonotype was counted many times. The chain employs TRBV10-1 and TRBJ2-5, with a tentative D call TRBD1 (6 bases). Germline V gene sequence: CDR1 WNHNN, CDR2 SYGVQD (reference sequence). V lost 6 bases and J 5 bases, leaving 16 bases between the germline ends. The CDR3 covers 14 residues. The chain's CDR3 is CASSRGLVSETQYF. CDR3 bases: TGCGCCAGCAGCAGGGGATTGGTTTCGGAGACCCAGTACTTC.

The sample holds many counts of this clonotype. This sequence joins TRBV28 and TRBJ1-5, with D tentatively TRBD1 (6 bases). The CDR3 runs 16 residues. The V gene's germline CDR1 is MDHEN and CDR2 SYDVKM. With 2 bases removed from V and 0 bases from J, the gap between germline ends came to 11 bases. The chain's CDR3 is CASSLLGGTSNQPQHF. CDR3 bases: TGTGCCAGCAGTTTACTAGGGGGAACTAGCAATCAGCCCCAGCATTTT.

In its sample, this clonotype was seen many times. The chain employs TRBV28 and TRBJ2-7; D ambiguous. CDR1 and CDR2 from the germline V gene are MDHEN and SYDVKM. V lost 3 bases to trimming and J lost 3 bases, with 12 bases between them. The CDR3 has 14 residues. The CDR3 nucleotides read TGTGCCAGCAGTTTTACTCAGCATCGCTACGAGCAGTACTTC. Its protein product is CASSFTQHRYEQYF.

The sample holds many counts of this clonotype. V and J are TRBV28 and TRBJ1-2; D possibly corresponds to TRBD1 (6 bases). The CDR3 is 13 residues long. Germline V CDR1 and CDR2: MDHEN, SYDVKM. V dropped 4 bases and J dropped 4 bases, with 10 bases sitting between them. CDR3 in amino acids: CASSSRGPYGYTF. The CDR3, as DNA: TGTGCCAGCAGTTCCAGGGGTCCCTATGGCTACACCTTC.

The chain links TRBV24-1 to TRBJ2-7, with D perhaps TRBD1 or TRBD2 (5 bases each). The CDR3 totals 14 residues. V shed 12 bases and J shed 1 base, with 18 bases lying between them. CDR1 KGHDR and CDR2 SFDVKD come from the germline V gene. Here the CDR3 DNA reads TGTGCCGTCCGACCGGGACCAAAATCCTACGAGCAGTACTTC. Its translation is CAVRPGPKSYEQYF.

This clonotype was picked up many times. Sequence at one end of the junction differs from germline and may be a read error. The genes are TRBV28 and TRBJ1-4, with D unresolved. The CDR3 extends over 9 amino acids. CDR1 and CDR2 from the germline V gene are MDHEN and SYDVKM. The CDR3 bases are TGTGCCAGCAGTCCCTGGTCCTCTTTT. The encoded protein is CASSPWSSF.

V is TRBV9 and J is TRBJ1-3; D unresolved. This CDR3 is built from 16 residues. The ends were cut back, 4 bases at V and 0 bases at J, with 14 bases in the middle. Germline V gene sequence: CDR1 SGDLS, CDR2 YYNGEE. The CDR3 sequence is CASSSRPRSSGNTIYF. The CDR3 nucleotides are TGTGCCAGCAGCTCCCGGCCGCGATCCTCTGGAAACACCATATATTTT.

This clonotype has at least ten counts. This chain uses TRBV12-3 or TRBV12-4 with TRBJ2-2; D ambiguous. V was clipped by 2 bases and J by 3 bases, with 10 bases between them. This CDR3 has 15 residues. CDR3 protein: CASSLTELDTGELFF. The CDR3 coding sequence is TGTGCCAGCAGTTTAACGGAGTTGGACACCGGGGAGCTGTTTTTT.

CDR3 coding DNA: TGTGCCAGCAGTGCTCAGCGGGTATCCATAAACACCGGGGAGCTGTTTTTT. Its protein product is CASSAQRVSINTGELFF. V is TRBV9 and J is TRBJ2-2, with a tentative D call TRBD2 (6 bases). In germline, CDR1 is SGDLS, CDR2 YYNGEE. Between the trimmed V and J ends, which lost 5 bases and 2 bases, there was a span of 19 bases. The CDR3 runs to 17 residues.

This chain links TRBV19 with TRBJ1-1, with unresolved D. The CDR3 has 15 amino acids. Germline V gene data show CDR1 as LNHDA and CDR2 as SQIVND (reference sequence). V lost 0 bases and J lost 1, with 9 bases in between. DNA of the CDR3: TGTGCCAGTAGTATAGATCCACGGCCGAACACTGAAGCTTTCTTT. Protein product: CASSIDPRPNTEAFF.

This clonotype occurred many times. The rearrangement links TRBV12-3 or TRBV12-4 to TRBJ2-7; 10 bases are a match to TRBD2. This CDR3 is built from 16 residues. Germline trimming cut 0 bases from V and 7 bases from J; bases unmatched to any gene: 9. The CDR3 reads CASSLAPSSGSREQYF. In DNA form, the CDR3 reads TGTGCCAGCAGTTTAGCCCCGTCTAGCGGGAGTCGAGAGCAGTACTTC.

This clonotype has just a few counts. The chain employs TRBV3-1 and TRBJ1-3; the D is unclear. CDR3 size: 14 residues. Germline CDR1 is LGHDT and CDR2 is YNNKEL (reference sequence). The germline V and J ends were trimmed by 5 bases and 0 bases, with 8 bases remaining between them. The CDR3 bases are TGTGCCAGCAGCGCGCATAGCTCTGGAAACACCATATATTTT. Protein product: CASSAHSSGNTIYF.

The chain is built from TRBV9 and TRBJ2-5, with 7 bases matching TRBD1. Germline assignment: CDR1 SGDLS and CDR2 YYNGEE. This CDR3 has 16 amino acids. Unmatched junction bases numbered 8, after V lost 0 bases and J lost 3 bases. As DNA, the CDR3 is TGTGCCAGCAGCGTAGGTGGTAGAGGGACAGAAGAGACCCAGTACTTC. It codes for CASSVGGRGTEETQYF.

This clonotype appeared a few times. This sequence joins TRBV4-1 and TRBJ2-7; 8 nucleotides match TRBD2. Germline V gives CDR1 MGHRA, CDR2 YSYEKL. The CDR3 runs to 15 residues. The J segment lost 1 base and the V segment lost 2 bases, leaving 4 bases of the junction unmatched. Here the CDR3 reads CASSQRLALSYEQYF. The CDR3 DNA follows: TGCGCCAGCAGCCAAAGACTAGCGCTATCCTACGAGCAGTACTTC.

This clonotype was seen a handful of times. This rearrangement joins TRBV20-1 to TRBJ2-6; possible D gene TRBD2, 6 bases. Trimming left V 2 bases short and J 4 bases short, with 9 bases between. This CDR3 has 14 residues. Germline V lookup: CDR1 DFQATT, CDR2 SNEGSKA (reference sequence). CDR3 loop: CSARSGEGANVLTF. CDR3 nucleotide sequence: TGCAGTGCTAGATCGGGGGAGGGGGCCAACGTCCTGACTTTC.

Many counts were recorded for this clonotype. The V gene is TRBV5-8, the J gene TRBJ1-2; TRBD1 might be the D (5 bases). The CDR3 is 13 amino acids. Trimming pared 7 bases from V and 10 bases from J, leaving 20 bases between. In germline, CDR1 is SGHTS, CDR2 YDEGEE. CDR3 region: CASRFEGQRDYTF. For the CDR3, the DNA is TGTGCCAGCCGTTTTGAGGGGCAGAGGGACTACACCTTC.

The chain combines TRBV11-2 with TRBJ2-7; no clear D. V lost 4 bases to trimming and J lost 9 bases, with 16 bases between them. The germline V gene has CDR1 SGHAT and CDR2 FQNNGV. The CDR3 contains 13 residues. DNA of the CDR3: TGTGCCAGCAGCTCCAGCCTCCTAGTCGGGCAGTACTTC. It yields the protein CASSSSLLVGQYF. The full variable domain, its missing parts supplied by reference TRBV11-2 and TRBJ2-7, is EAGVAQSPRYKIIEKRQSVAFWCNPISGHATLYWYQQILGQGPKLLIQFQNNGVVDDSQLPKDRFSAERLKGVDSTLKIQPAKLEDSAVYLCASSSSLLVGQYFGPGTRLTVT.

This clonotype occurred a few times. This chain joins TRBV7-8 and TRBJ1-5; D is perhaps TRBD1 (5 bases). Between the trimmed V and J ends, which lost 0 bases and 3 bases, there was a span of 15 bases. Germline V gives CDR1 SGHVS, CDR2 FQNEAQ. There are 17 residues in the CDR3. CDR3 protein: CASSLAQGVGFNQPQHF. The CDR3 nucleotides are TGTGCCAGCAGCTTAGCGCAAGGGGTCGGATTCAATCAGCCCCAGCATTTT.

This clonotype showed up many times. The chain employs TRBV7-8 and TRBJ1-6; possible D gene TRBD1, 5 bases. CDR3 size: 18 residues. Trimming pared 2 bases from V and 10 bases from J, leaving 24 bases between. Germline-derived CDR1 and CDR2 are SGHVS and FQNEAQ. CDR3 residues: CASSLPPLRDPARSPLHF. The CDR3 DNA reads as TGTGCCAGCAGCTTACCGCCACTCCGGGACCCTGCTCGGTCACCCCTCCACTTT.

This clonotype was counted many times. V is TRBV28 and J is TRBJ2-5; D perhaps matches TRBD2 (5 bases). V was shortened by 3 bases and J by 5 bases, with 13 bases between the two germline ends. The CDR3 sequence is 14 residues long. Germline V CDR1 and CDR2: MDHEN, SYDVKM. The CDR3 DNA is TGTGCCAGCAGTTTGGACCGGGGTCGGGAGACCCAGTACTTC. This translates into CASSLDRGRETQYF.

This clonotype turned up a few times. The V and J genes are TRBV6-2 or TRBV6-3 and TRBJ2-7; 7 bases match TRBD1. After removal of 8 bases from V and 4 bases from J, the junction contained 17 bases not matched to a gene. There are 16 residues in the CDR3. The germline V gene has CDR1 MNHEY and CDR2 SVGEGT. CDR3 sequence reads: CASSIERRQGIYEQYF. The CDR3 nucleotides are TGTGCCAGCTCAATCGAGCGGAGACAGGGAATTTACGAGCAGTACTTC.

This clonotype was observed a few times. The chain joins TRBV5-8 to TRBJ1-1; D is possibly TRBD1 (5 bases). Per the germline V gene, CDR1 is SGHTS and CDR2 is YDEGEE. CDR3 length: 15 amino acids. The ends were cut back, 5 bases at V and 4 bases at J, with 18 bases in the middle. CDR3 DNA: TGTGCCAGCAGATCCCTTTCGCAGGGACCCACTGAAGCTTTCTTT. Its protein is CASRSLSQGPTEAFF.

This clonotype was observed many times. The J gene is TRBJ2-5, the V gene TRBV7-8, with 12 bases lining up with TRBD2. Unmatched junction bases numbered 2, after V lost 5 bases and J lost 4 bases. The CDR3 loop spans 14 amino acids. The germline CDR1 and CDR2 sequences are SGHVS and FQNEAQ. In nucleotides, the CDR3 is TGTGCCAGCAGCCCTAGCGGGAGGGGAGAGACCCAGTACTTC. Translated: CASSPSGRGETQYF.

A word on this clonotype: One end of the junction is discordant with germline, which a read error may explain. The genes are TRBV6-5 and TRBJ2-5, with D possibly being TRBD1 (6 bases). Germline assignment: CDR1 MNHEY and CDR2 SVGAGI. The CDR3 has 12 amino acids. The CDR3 DNA sequence: TGTGCCAGCAGTTTCCAACGGGGACATTGTATCTTC. This translates into CASSFQRGHCIF.

The CDR3 bases are TGTGCCAGCAGAATTGGGCCGTCTGGAAACACCATATATTTT. Protein: CASRIGPSGNTIYF. V gene TRBV6-1 combines with J gene TRBJ1-3; D gene unclear. This CDR3 is built from 14 residues. V was pared by 6 bases and J by 1 base, with 10 bases between. Germline lookup yields CDR1 MNHNS and CDR2 SASEGT.

This clonotype was recorded many times. The chain is built from TRBV28 and TRBJ1-2; D ambiguous. The CDR3 totals 14 residues. Trimming took 7 bases from V and 7 from J, leaving 19 bases between them. CDR1 and CDR2 (germline): MDHEN, SYDVKM. The CDR3 nucleotides read TGTGCCAGCAACTCCGACCCCTCAAGTTCTGGCTACACCTTC. It yields the protein CASNSDPSSSGYTF.